The entry below describes one TCR beta chain. This clone's antigen is unknown. No base-level quality is on record; no much larger clone is a single base apart. After removal of 0 bases from V and 3 bases from J, the junction retains 8 bases not matched to a gene. From a lookup of the germline V gene, CDR1 and CDR2 are LGHNA and YSLEER. Measured from the cysteine to the phenylalanine, the CDR3 is 18 residues long. Just the 54-base CDR3 DNA is kept, in frame starting at base 1. The entry originates in a study of T-cell memory formation after mild COVID-19 (dated by TCRdb to 2020 to 2023). Broadly, across the study: Most TCR sequence clusters were specific to one of the two donors. In a couple of donors, T-cell clones that expanded and contracted after mild COVID-19 were tracked by sequencing TCRalpha and TCRbeta repertoires over time. The cohort comprised two young, previously healthy adult volunteers, one female and one male. Results the study describes overall, beyond this receptor: The detection of some responding clones in pre-infection memory suggests that pre-existing cross-reactive memory T cells joined the SARS-CoV-2 response. SARS-CoV-2 specificity was not confirmed for the second-wave clones peaking on day 37. Balanced CD4/CD8 phenotypes were observed for clones contracting from day 15 to 85, whereas a bias towards CD4+ was observed for a second wave of clones expanding from day 15 to 37. Only a couple of mild cases were covered by the study, and larger cohorts that include severe cases with pre-infection samples were considered necessary. Contracting CD4+ clones were located mainly in the CM and EM memory subsets, whereas CD8+ clones were found to be enriched in EMRA.

Ficoll-Paque density gradient centrifugation was used to isolate PBMCs. This sample was sequenced with an Illumina NovaSeq 6000. TCRalpha and TCRbeta cDNA libraries were constructed by 5'RACE with constant-segment primers, with sample barcodes and unique molecular identifiers being introduced. RNA was extracted from every sample with Trizol reagent. Library amplification was performed in two PCR steps, and a second sample barcode and Illumina TruSeq adapters were introduced in the second step. The libraries were sequenced on an Illumina NovaSeq using 2 x 150 bp paired-end reads. Concerning the study's data processing: Demultiplexing of reads and collapsing into UMI-guided consensus sequences were performed with migec v1.2.7. Using mixcr v2.1.11, UMI consensuses were aligned to TRA and TRB V and J templates and then assembled into clonotypes. A clonotype was counted as expanded or contracted only if both edgeR and NoisET called the change significant, with noise models trained on biological replicates. For edgeR calls, the thresholds were a false discovery rate-adjusted p below 0.01 and a log2 fold-change of 1. As an exploratory analysis of dynamics, max-normalized trajectories of the 1000 most abundant clonotypes were examined with PCA combined with hierarchical clustering. Each responding clone was given a CD4 or CD8 phenotype based on the CD4+ and CD8+ repertoires, which had been sequenced separately. Using fastp at Q25 and MiXCR, TCRdb reprocessed the public reads and kept productive beta chains. Merged by CDR3 protein, the rows form single entries marked with the most common genes and DNA. TCRdb, not the original authors, processed these V and J calls. This sample has around 340,000 distinct CDR3 sequences in its table, and over 10% of those were observed once. Clones ranked in the top ten supply over 20% of the sample.

Recombination connected TRBV4-3 to TRBJ2-2; the junction holds 9 bases that match TRBD2. This clonotype was sampled from a man younger than 35 who had mild COVID-19 (a few samples of this study predate the infection). The sample titles of this study are shuffled in the database, so cell type and time point are left out; the donor was told from shared clones. Source material: PBMCs or a T cell subset sorted from them (not recorded which). The base sequence is TGCGCCAGCAGCCAAGAATCGGCGCTAGCGGGGTACACCGGGGAGCTGTTTTTT. It translates as CASSQESALAGYTGELFF.